Below, one T cell receptor beta chain is given with its context. This sample was taken from a study of blood T cell repertoires in COVID-19. On the study more broadly: Acute-phase and convalescent COVID-19 samples originated in the United States, Italy and Spain.

The protocol was immunoSEQ multiplex PCR, while the TCRdb copy is restricted to in-frame clones and leaves out a portion. The repertoire consists of approximately 350,000 clones, with 85% to 90% occurring once and the leading ten covering about 7.3%. Per the germline V gene, CDR1 is MNHEY and CDR2 is SMNVEV (reference sequence). The CDR3 is made up of 12 amino acids. The V gene end was trimmed by 8 bases and the J gene end by 7 bases; junction bases not matched to a gene: 8. This sequence was found in a woman in her seventies with COVID-19, enrolled during active disease. The sample was peripheral blood. V usage is TRBV27 and J usage is TRBJ2-7, with 7 bases aligning to TRBD2. The CDR3: CASRGDFREQYF. CDR3 DNA sequence: TGTGCCAGCCGGGGGGACTTTAGGGAGCAGTACTTC.